The source of this T cell receptor (beta chain) is a study of T and B cells in COVID-19 patients. Whole-study results and caveats: Patients with COVID-19 reportedly showed strongly skewed T cell receptor beta variable and joining gene usage. Sorted SARS-CoV-2-responsive or tetramer+ T cells and CD4+, regulatory and CD8+ subsets were not yet sequenced.

The junction had 13 bases not matched to a gene; V was cut back by 5 bases and J by 8 bases. Germline V lookup: CDR1 SEHNR, CDR2 FQNEAQ (reference sequence). The CDR3 sequence is 16 residues long. Multiplex PCR with BIOMED2 TRB-A/B primer pools amplified TRB rearrangements. In TCRdb, the multiplex PCR reads were re-called with MiXCR into one record per CDR3 protein. Here the sample spans some 2,400 distinct CDR3 sequences, approximately 25% being singletons. Blood genomic DNA input for TRB amplification was 250-500 ng. Comment on this clonotype: Its antigen remains unidentified.

The receptor was isolated from a human donor with active COVID-19. The V call is TRBV7-9, the J call TRBJ2-1; 9 nucleotides line up with TRBD2. Sequenced: blood. CDR3 amino acids: CASSPGLAGVGDEQFF. The CDR3 nucleotides read TGTGCCAGCAGCCCGGGGTTAGCGGGAGTGGGCGATGAGCAGTTCTTC. Drawing the rest from reference TRBV7-9 and TRBJ2-1, the complete variable domain is DTGVSQNPRHKITKRGQNVTFRCDPISEHNRLYWYRQTLGQGPEFLTYFQNEAQLEKSRLLSDRFSAERPKGSFSTLEIQRTEQGDSAMYLCASSPGLAGVGDEQFFGPGTRLTVL.